Following are 24 T cell receptor beta chains from one sample sequenced in a study of chemoradiotherapy in HPV16-positive cancers. Repertoires were generated with immunoSEQ multiplex PCR, while TCRdb's copy carries only in-frame clones and drops some. Among about 36,000 clones listed, roughly 90% were seen once. This material consisted of blood, taken from a patient who underwent chemoradiotherapy. The receptor source for this set is a human donor with HPV-associated anogenital cancer.

The chain is built from TRBV7-9 and TRBJ1-1; D uncertain. Germline lookup yields CDR1 SEHNR and CDR2 FQNEAQ (reference sequence). The CDR3 runs to 13 residues. Trimming shortened V by 3 bases and J by 1 base, and 6 bases separated the two germline ends. CDR3 DNA sequence: TGTGCCAGCAGCTTTCTTGAGAACACTGAAGCTTTCTTT. Translation: CASSFLENTEAFF.

The rearrangement uses TRBV19 and TRBJ2-3; 9 nucleotides align to TRBD1. CDR3 length: 13 amino acids. V lost 6 bases to trimming and J lost 5 bases; unmatched junction nucleotides: 3. The germline V gene has CDR1 LNHDA and CDR2 SQIVND (reference sequence). The CDR3 here is CASRQGAGDTQYF. CDR3 coding DNA: TGTGCCAGTAGACAGGGGGCAGGAGATACGCAGTATTTT.

This chain connects TRBV2 to TRBJ2-7; the match to TRBD1 covers 7 bases. The CDR3 length is 15 residues. V shed 6 bases, J shed 0 bases, and the junction held 8 bases outside the gene matches. Germline V gives CDR1 SNHLY, CDR2 FYNNEI. Written as DNA, the CDR3 is TGTGCCAGCAGGGTAGGGACAGCCGCCTCCTACGAGCAGTACTTC. As protein: CASRVGTAASYEQYF. The whole variable domain, remainder taken from reference TRBV2 and TRBJ2-7, is EPEVTQTPSHQVTQMGQEVILRCVPISNHLYFYWYRQILGQKVEFLVSFYNNEISEKSEIFDDQFSVERPDGSNFTLKIRSTKLEDSAMYFCASRVGTAASYEQYFGPGTRLTVT.

The chain combines TRBV27 with TRBJ2-7; D is perhaps TRBD1 (5 bases). V lost 2 bases to trimming and J lost 3 bases, with 8 bases between them. This CDR3 contains 13 residues. Germline-derived CDR1 and CDR2 are MNHEY and SMNVEV (reference sequence). As DNA, the CDR3 is TGTGCCAGCAGTTTAGGGGCCTACTACGAGCAGTACTTC. It is translated as CASSLGAYYEQYF.

The chain employs TRBV4-3 and TRBJ1-2, with D uncertain. Germline V gene data show CDR1 as LGHNA and CDR2 as YSLEER. The CDR3 is 15 residues long. Trimming removed 1 base from V and 4 bases from J, with 13 bases in between. CDR3: CASSQGAANVYGYTF. CDR3 DNA sequence: TGCGCCAGCAGCCAAGGGGCCGCCAACGTCTATGGCTACACCTTC.

V gene TRBV5-1 combines with J gene TRBJ1-2; no reliable D call. Germline V lookup: CDR1 SGHRS, CDR2 YFSETQ. V was trimmed by 4 bases and J by 0 bases, leaving 10 bases between them. The CDR3 is 14 residues long. The CDR3 DNA is TGCGCCAGCAGCCCCTTGGACCCTAACTATGGCTACACCTTC. Protein sequence: CASSPLDPNYGYTF.

The V gene is TRBV5-5, the J gene TRBJ2-7; possibly TRBD1 or TRBD2 for D (6 bases each). Germline lookup yields CDR1 SGHKS and CDR2 YYEKEE (reference sequence). CDR3 length: 15 residues. Trimming removed 2 bases from V and 6 bases from J, with 18 bases in between. This CDR3 reads CASSLFGQGRFEQYF. DNA of the CDR3: TGTGCCAGCAGCTTATTCGGGCAGGGGAGGTTCGAGCAGTACTTC. The complete variable domain, with remaining parts taken from reference TRBV5-5 and TRBJ2-7, reads DAGVTQSPTHLIKTRGQQVTLRCSPISGHKSVSWYQQVLGQGPQFIFQYYEKEERGRGNFPDRFSARQFPNYSSELNVNALLLGDSALYLCASSLFGQGRFEQYFGPGTRLTVT.

J is TRBJ2-1 and V is TRBV29-1; tentatively, D is TRBD1 (5 bases). The CDR3 contains 14 residues. CDR1 is SQVTM, CDR2 ANQGSEA, per germline. Between the trimmed V and J ends, which lost 7 bases and 0 bases, there was a span of 13 bases. The CDR3 nucleotides are TGCAGCGCGAAGACAGACCCCTCCTACAATGAGCAGTTCTTC. It codes for CSAKTDPSYNEQFF.

V is TRBV27 and J is TRBJ2-3; no reliable D call. Per germline, CDR1 MNHEY and CDR2 SMNVEV (reference sequence). Trimming removed 2 bases at V and 4 bases at J, with 13 bases between. This CDR3 spans 15 amino acids. DNA for the CDR3: TGTGCCAGCAGTTTAAAGGGCCGCAGGTCAGATACGCAGTATTTT. It translates to CASSLKGRRSDTQYF.

This chain uses TRBV9 with TRBJ2-2; perhaps TRBD1 as D (5 bases). Germline CDR1 reads SGDLS; CDR2 reads YYNGEE. The CDR3 extends over 15 amino acids. Trimming cost V 0 bases and J 4 bases, with 10 bases left between them. CDR3 in DNA: TGTGCCAGCAGCGTAGGGACACCGACCACCGGGGAGCTGTTTTTT. It yields the protein CASSVGTPTTGELFF.

This chain joins TRBV5-5 and TRBJ1-2, with no clear D. The ends were cut back, 1 base at V and 3 bases at J, with 7 bases in the middle. Per the germline V gene, CDR1 is SGHKS and CDR2 is YYEKEE (reference sequence). The CDR3 has 13 residues. This CDR3 reads CASSLRGDYGYTF. DNA of the CDR3: TGTGCCAGCAGCTTGCGGGGTGACTATGGCTACACCTTC.

This clone was found a few times. Here the CDR3 reads CAIRRGGSGHEQYF. DNA of the CDR3: TGTGCCATCAGGAGGGGGGGCAGTGGCCACGAGCAGTACTTC. The V gene is TRBV10-3, the J gene TRBJ2-7, with D perhaps TRBD2 (7 bases). Per the germline V gene, CDR1 is ENHRY and CDR2 is SYGVKD. This CDR3 contains 14 residues. V was cut by 6 bases and J by 5 bases, with 17 bases left in between.

V and J are TRBV27 and TRBJ1-2; 8 bases are shared with TRBD1. The CDR3 contains 16 residues. J lost 2 bases, V lost 5 bases, and 10 bases had no gene match. From germline, CDR1 is MNHEY and CDR2 SMNVEV (reference sequence). CDR3 sequence (DNA): TGTGCCAGCAGTAAAGAACGGACAGGGCGGAACTATGGCTACACCTTC. Translated, it gives CASSKERTGRNYGYTF.

The chain carries TRBV9 and TRBJ2-1; D perhaps matches TRBD2 (6 bases). This CDR3 has 14 amino acids. Germline CDR1 is SGDLS and CDR2 is YYNGEE. The germline V and J ends were trimmed by 3 bases and 7 bases, with 14 bases remaining between them. The CDR3: CASSEEGLGNEQFF. The CDR3 DNA reads TGTGCCAGCAGCGAGGAGGGCTTGGGAAATGAGCAGTTCTTC.

The sample holds one count of this clone. The rearrangement uses TRBV2 and TRBJ1-5; 7 bases are a match to TRBD1. The junction had 3 bases not matched to a gene; V was cut back by 6 bases and J by 1 base. This CDR3 is built from 14 residues. Per the germline V gene, CDR1 is SNHLY and CDR2 is FYNNEI. The DNA for the CDR3 is TGTGCCAGCAGGGGGACAGTAAGCAATCAGCCCCAGCATTTT. Translation gives CASRGTVSNQPQHF.

The chain uses TRBV4-2 and TRBJ2-7; 9 bases align to TRBD1. J lost 4 bases, V lost 4 bases, and 8 bases had no gene match. The V gene's germline CDR1 is LGHNA and CDR2 YNFKEQ. The CDR3 contains 15 residues. The CDR3 region has the DNA TGTGCCAGCAGCCGTCTGGGACAGGGACTGTACGAGCAGTACTTC. It encodes CASSRLGQGLYEQYF.

The CDR3 coding sequence is TGCGCCAGCAGCTCGCTGGGACTAAAGAACACCGGGGAGCTGTTTTTT. Amino acid sequence: CASSSLGLKNTGELFF. The chain is built from TRBV5-1 and TRBJ2-2, with TRBD2 matching 7 bases. V trimming: 3 bases; J trimming: 1 base; junction bases outside the gene matches: 6. Germline CDR1 reads SGHRS; CDR2 reads YFSETQ. The CDR3 sequence is 16 residues long. Complete variable domain (other parts from reference TRBV5-1 and TRBJ2-2): KAGVTQTPRYLIKTRGQQVTLSCSPISGHRSVSWYQQTPGQGLQFLFEYFSETQRNKGNFPGRFSGRQFSNSRSEMNVSTLELGDSALYLCASSSLGLKNTGELFFGEGSRLTVL.

This clone occurred once. The rearrangement joins TRBV9 to TRBJ2-5; D remains ambiguous. The CDR3 length is 17 residues. Germline-derived CDR1 and CDR2 are SGDLS and YYNGEE. V was pared by 0 bases and J by 2 bases, with 17 bases between. The CDR3 spells CASSVATRAAAQETQYF. For the CDR3, the DNA is TGTGCCAGCAGCGTAGCTACAAGGGCGGCAGCGCAAGAGACCCAGTACTTC.

The chain is built from TRBV25-1 and TRBJ2-5; maybe TRBD1 (6 bases). The J call may not be correct, given that the DNA end is closer to TRBJ2-7. Germline-derived CDR1 and CDR2 are MGHDK and SYGVNS. The CDR3 runs to 15 residues. CDR3 loop: CASSELARGVGEQYF. CDR3 DNA sequence: TGTGCCAGCAGTGAATTGGCCAGGGGCGTGGGCGAGCAGTACTTC.

This sequence joins TRBV11-2 and TRBJ2-1; 10 bases match TRBD1. The CDR3 is 16 amino acids. V dropped 6 bases and J dropped 9; count of bases not matched to a gene: 14. In germline, CDR1 is SGHAT, CDR2 FQNNGV. This CDR3 is CASRRAGTGVVAEQFF. The CDR3 DNA reads as TGTGCCAGCAGGCGTGCCGGGACAGGGGTCGTCGCTGAGCAGTTCTTC.

The V and J genes are TRBV19 and TRBJ1-3; D may be TRBD1 (6 bases). V lost 5 bases and J 0 bases, leaving 20 bases between the germline ends. Germline V lookup: CDR1 LNHDA, CDR2 SQIVND (reference sequence). There are 18 residues in the CDR3. DNA for the CDR3: TGTGCCAGTAGTCCTCAGTACCCCCGGACAGTCTCTGGAAACACCATATATTTT. This translates into CASSPQYPRTVSGNTIYF.

The chain employs TRBV2 and TRBJ1-5; D uncertain. Germline loops: CDR1 SNHLY, CDR2 FYNNEI. Trimming left V 1 base short and J 9 bases short, with 4 bases between. CDR3 size: 11 residues. The CDR3 DNA reads TGTGCCAGCAGTGAAGGGACGCCCCAGCATTTT. It codes for CASSEGTPQHF.

The rearrangement joins TRBV5-4 to TRBJ2-2; 9 nucleotides agree with TRBD2. V lost 4 bases, J lost 5 bases, and 9 bases stayed unmatched. The CDR3 has 16 amino acids. Germline-derived CDR1 and CDR2 are SGHNT and YYREEE (reference sequence). The CDR3 reads CASSPPSGVRTGELFF. The CDR3 coding sequence is TGTGCCAGCAGCCCTCCTAGCGGGGTGCGAACCGGGGAGCTGTTTTTT.

The chain combines TRBV7-2 with TRBJ2-7, with 7 nucleotides matching TRBD1. The V gene end was trimmed by 4 bases and the J gene end by 7 bases; junction bases not matched to a gene: 13. Germline V gives CDR1 SGHTA, CDR2 FQGNSA. The length of the CDR3 is 15 residues. The CDR3 region has the DNA TGTGCCAGCAGCTCCCGGACAGGAGGCGCGGAAGAGCAGTACTTC. Its translation: CASSSRTGGAEEQYF. Combining the CDR3 with reference TRBV7-2 and TRBJ2-7 gives the whole variable domain GAGVSQSPSNKVTEKGKDVELRCDPISGHTALYWYRQSLGQGLEFLIYFQGNSAPDKSGLPSDRFSAERTGGSVSTLTIQRTQQEDSAVYLCASSSRTGGAEEQYFGPGTRLTVT.